This TCR beta chain was found in a study of PD-1 blockade in classical Hodgkin lymphoma. About the study: Nivolumab dosing for patients was 3 mg/kg, administered intravenously every 2 weeks. Whole-study findings and limits: Partial responders and progressors had significantly lower baseline TCR diversity. Newly diagnosed patients reportedly trailed healthy donors in baseline TCR diversity.

A word on this clone: The antigen is unknown.

This CDR3 has 16 amino acids. Germline trimming cut 2 bases from V and 1 base from J; bases unmatched to any gene: 5. CDR1 is MNHEY, CDR2 SMNVEV, per germline (reference sequence). Sequenced by immunoSEQ multiplex PCR; TCRdb stores in-frame clones only, minus some. The sample has about 43,000 clones, approximately 70% seen once. Relapses following autologous stem cell transplantation were seen in all patients, with brentuximab vedotin exposure varying. This chain links TRBV27 with TRBJ1-5; 7 bases are a match to TRBD1. Sample: peripheral blood mononuclear cells (PBMCs), taken before the second cycle of nivolumab. The sequence was collected from a human donor with classical Hodgkin lymphoma. As DNA, the CDR3 is TGTGCCAGCAGTTTAGTTGGACAGGCGAGCAATCAGCCCCAGCATTTT. Translated, it gives CASSLVGQASNQPQHF.